This TCR beta chain was recorded in a study of Graves' ophthalmopathy and Graves' hyperthyroidism. RNA transcripts served as template for amplifying TCR beta CDR3 sequences. The authors performed first-round RT-PCR with HTBI primers and then a second-round multiplex PCR. TCRdb reanalysed the multiplex PCR reads using MiXCR and keeps one entry per CDR3 protein. The data contain about 50,000 distinct CDR3 sequences, 45% to 55% of them singletons. In the case of this clonotype: Germline is not matched at one junction end, which may reflect a read error.

The germline V gene has CDR1 SSHAT and CDR2 FNYEAQ (reference sequence). This CDR3 is built from 16 residues. For donors with ophthalmopathy, the disease showed moderate-to-severe activity, reached CAS ≥3 and NOSPECS ≥4, and had lasted under 3 months. The PBMCs were taken from 10 ml of fresh peripheral blood. The sequencing input was peripheral blood. This TCR was sampled from an adult woman with Graves' ophthalmopathy. The chain has TRBV7-7 and TRBJ2-5; D possibly corresponds to TRBD2 (6 bases). As DNA, the CDR3 is TGTGCTAGCAGCCTCGGTAGCGGCCTATCCCAAGAGACCCAGTACTTC. Translating gives CASSLGSGLSQETQYF.